This T cell receptor beta chain was found in a study of identical twins. Study-wide results and caveats: For cord blood, abundant beta clonotypes had fewer insertions, unlike memory repertoires, which showed none.

A note on this clonotype: The antigen is not known.

A template switching step contributed a universal primer site, while unique molecular identifiers were present in the cDNA. Using its own MiXCR run on the 5' RACE reads, TCRdb lists one record per CDR3 protein. The sample contains roughly 1,500,000 distinct CDR3 sequences, more than 30% of which appear only once. CDR1 is LGHDT and CDR2 is YNNKEL in the germline V gene (reference sequence). V dropped 1 base and J dropped 8 bases, with 15 bases sitting between them. CDR3 length: 16 amino acids. Healthy Caucasians provided all donations. This receptor was taken from a newborn girl in good health. The chain combines TRBV3-1 with TRBJ1-6; maybe TRBD1 (5 bases). Sequencing used cord blood. This CDR3 is CASSQGGALTDSPLHF. The CDR3 DNA follows: TGTGCCAGCAGCCAAGGTGGGGCCTTGACGGATTCACCCCTCCACTTT.